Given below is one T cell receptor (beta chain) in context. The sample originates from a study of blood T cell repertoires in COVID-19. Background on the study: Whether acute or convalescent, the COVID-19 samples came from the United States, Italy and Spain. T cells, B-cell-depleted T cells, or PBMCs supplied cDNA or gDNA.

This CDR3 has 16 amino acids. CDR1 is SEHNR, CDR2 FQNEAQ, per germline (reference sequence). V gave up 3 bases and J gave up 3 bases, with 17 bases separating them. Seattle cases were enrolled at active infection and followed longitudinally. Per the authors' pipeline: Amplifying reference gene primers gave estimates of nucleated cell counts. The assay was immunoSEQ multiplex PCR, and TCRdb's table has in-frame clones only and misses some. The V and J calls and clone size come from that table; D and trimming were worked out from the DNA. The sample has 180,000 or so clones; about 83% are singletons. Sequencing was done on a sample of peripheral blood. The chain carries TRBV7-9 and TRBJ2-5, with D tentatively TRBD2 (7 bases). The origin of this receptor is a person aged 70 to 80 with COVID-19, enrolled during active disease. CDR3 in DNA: TGTGCCAGCAGCTTTATTGAAGGGGAGGGGGAAGAGACCCAGTACTTC. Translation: CASSFIEGEGEETQYF.